Below are 31 T cell receptor beta chains sequenced from a single sample in a study of shared clonotypes between healthy human individuals. CD8 cells regarded as naive lacked CD45RO, were positively chosen for CCR7, and omitted terminally differentiated effector memory CD45RA+ cells. Only in-frame clones appear in the TCRdb table, and some are missing; sequencing was by immunoSEQ multiplex PCR. The sample shows around 1.9 million clones, 93% of them seen only once. Sequenced sample: naive CD8+ T cells from PBMCs. Receptors originate from a man younger than 35 in good health. Some clones in this sample may be carry-over from other donors' samples.

The chain has TRBV9 and TRBJ2-5; D not resolved. Per the germline V gene, CDR1 is SGDLS and CDR2 is YYNGEE. The V and J ends lost 2 bases and 4 bases respectively, with 12 bases between them. This CDR3 contains 14 residues. CDR3: CASSVFQTAETQYF. As DNA, the CDR3 is TGTGCCAGCAGCGTTTTTCAGACGGCAGAGACCCAGTACTTC.

The chain carries TRBV19 and TRBJ2-5; 7 bases match TRBD1. With 8 bases clipped from V and 5 bases from J, the junction kept 8 bases outside the gene matches. The CDR3 is 13 residues long. CDR1 LNHDA and CDR2 SQIVND come from the germline V gene (reference sequence). DNA for the CDR3: TGTGCCAGTGGTAAAGGGGGCAGCGAGACCCAGTACTTC. Translation gives CASGKGGSETQYF.

The rearrangement links TRBV6-1 to TRBJ1-1, with D perhaps TRBD1 (6 bases). Trimming took off 6 bases at V and 8 bases at J, with 13 bases between the two ends. Germline loops: CDR1 MNHNS, CDR2 SASEGT. CDR3 length equals 12 residues. Written as DNA, the CDR3 is TGTGCCAGCAGAGGACAGCTAAACGAAGCTTTCTTT. Its protein is CASRGQLNEAFF.

V gene TRBV12-5 combines with J gene TRBJ2-2; possibly TRBD2 for D (6 bases). CDR1 is LGHNT and CDR2 is FRNRAP in the germline V gene. V gave up 2 bases and J gave up 8 bases, with 18 bases separating them. The CDR3 is 16 amino acids. CDR3 DNA: TGTGCTAGTGGTTTGTATCTAGGACTATCGGCGGGGGAGCTGTTTTTT. It translates to CASGLYLGLSAGELFF.

V and J are TRBV10-3 and TRBJ1-1; unclear D gene. Trimming cost V 7 bases and J 6 bases, with 18 bases left between them. Germline V gene sequence: CDR1 ENHRY, CDR2 SYGVKD. This CDR3 spans 14 amino acids. The CDR3: CAITQNLAGSEAFF. In nucleotides, the CDR3 is TGTGCCATCACCCAAAACCTGGCAGGTTCTGAAGCTTTCTTT.

The rearrangement uses TRBV6-5 and TRBJ1-1, with 7 bases fitting TRBD1. J lost 0 bases, V lost 5 bases, and 6 bases had no gene match. The CDR3 runs 15 residues. CDR1 and CDR2 (germline): MNHEY, SVGAGI. The DNA of the CDR3 is TGTGCCAGCAGTCCCCACAGGGGAATGAACACTGAAGCTTTCTTT. Protein sequence: CASSPHRGMNTEAFF.

The chain is built from TRBV10-3 and TRBJ2-2; tentatively, D is TRBD1 (5 bases). Germline CDR1 is ENHRY and CDR2 is SYGVKD. CDR3 size: 13 residues. Between the trimmed V and J ends, which lost 2 bases and 5 bases, there was a span of 6 bases. This CDR3 is CAISEDSTGELFF. CDR3 DNA sequence: TGTGCCATCAGTGAGGACAGTACCGGGGAGCTGTTTTTT.

The V gene is TRBV27, the J gene TRBJ1-5; D may be TRBD1 (5 bases). The CDR3 runs 15 residues. The germline gives CDR1 MNHEY, CDR2 SMNVEV (reference sequence). V gave up 6 bases and J gave up 8 bases, with 20 bases separating them. The chain's CDR3 is CASSLAWDPFEPQHF. Here the CDR3 DNA reads TGTGCCAGCAGCTTGGCTTGGGACCCTTTCGAGCCCCAGCATTTT.

V usage is TRBV19 and J usage is TRBJ2-5; a possible D gene is TRBD1 (5 bases). Germline values: CDR1 LNHDA, CDR2 SQIVND (reference sequence). CDR3 length: 13 residues. The V gene lost 5 bases and the J gene lost 5 bases, with 12 bases spanning the gap. CDR3 sequence: CASSLDMEETQYF. CDR3 DNA: TGTGCCAGTAGTTTGGACATGGAGGAGACCCAGTACTTC.

This rearrangement joins TRBV13 to TRBJ1-5; unclear D gene. Trimming stripped 5 bases from V and 8 bases from J, with 13 bases between. The CDR3 is made up of 13 amino acids. CDR1 and CDR2 from the germline V gene are PRHDT and FYEKMQ (reference sequence). The chain's CDR3 is CASSPQKREPQHF. The CDR3 coding sequence is TGTGCCAGCAGCCCCCAAAAACGTGAGCCCCAGCATTTT.

The J gene is TRBJ2-3, the V gene TRBV7-2; 9 bases align to TRBD1. Germline CDR1 is SGHTA and CDR2 is FQGNSA. The CDR3 is 18 residues long. The junction had 14 bases not matched to a gene; V was cut back by 5 bases and J by 2 bases. The CDR3 DNA follows: TGTGCCAGCAGCGCCATCACAGGGGGCCTTAAAACCACAGATACGCAGTATTTT. Its protein product is CASSAITGGLKTTDTQYF.

This chain joins TRBV11-3 and TRBJ2-1; 9 bases map to TRBD2. V gave up 5 bases and J gave up 0 bases; unmatched junction bases: 5. This CDR3 comprises 16 residues. CDR1 and CDR2 (germline): SGHNT, YENEEA. CDR3 sequence reads: CASSPSGMGSYNEQFF. As DNA, the CDR3 is TGTGCCAGCAGCCCTAGCGGGATGGGCTCCTACAATGAGCAGTTCTTC. Variable domain in full (rest from reference TRBV11-3 and TRBJ2-1): EAGVVQSPRYKIIEKKQPVAFWCNPISGHNTLYWYLQNLGQGPELLIRYENEEAVDDSQLPKDRFSAERLKGVDSTLKIQPAELGDSAVYLCASSPSGMGSYNEQFFGPGTRLTVL.

The V and J genes are TRBV5-5 and TRBJ2-7; perhaps D is TRBD1 or TRBD2 (5 bases each). The CDR3 consists of 16 residues. CDR1 is SGHKS and CDR2 is YYEKEE in the germline V gene (reference sequence). V lost 1 base and J 0 bases, leaving 14 bases between the germline ends. The CDR3 loop is CASSLTRDPFSYEQYF. The CDR3, as DNA: TGTGCCAGCAGCTTGACCAGGGACCCCTTCTCCTACGAGCAGTACTTC.

The V call is TRBV19, the J call TRBJ1-2; D possibly corresponds to TRBD1 (5 bases). Trimming shortened V by 6 bases and J by 1 base, and 15 bases separated the two germline ends. Germline assignment: CDR1 LNHDA and CDR2 SQIVND (reference sequence). CDR3 length: 15 residues. The CDR3 loop reads CASSPWGSGNYGYTF. DNA of the CDR3: TGTGCCAGTAGCCCGTGGGGCAGCGGTAACTATGGCTACACCTTC.

This chain uses TRBV6-5 with TRBJ1-2; D gene unclear. V was shortened by 2 bases and J by 3 bases, with 10 bases between the two germline ends. This CDR3 has 14 amino acids. Germline V gene sequence: CDR1 MNHEY, CDR2 SVGAGI. The CDR3 bases are TGTGCCAGCAGTTACGGGCAGGTGGACTATGGCTACACCTTC. Translated, it gives CASSYGQVDYGYTF.

The chain employs TRBV10-2 and TRBJ2-7, with D perhaps TRBD1 (6 bases). CDR3 length: 15 residues. Trimming removed 4 bases from V and 6 bases from J, with 19 bases in between. The germline gives CDR1 WSHSY, CDR2 SAAADI. Here the CDR3 DNA reads TGCGCCAGCAGTGTCTCAGGGGCCCCTTTTGGCGAGCAGTACTTC. Its protein product is CASSVSGAPFGEQYF.

The gene calls are TRBV27 and TRBJ2-3, with 10 nucleotides matching TRBD2. Germline V gene data show CDR1 as MNHEY and CDR2 as SMNVEV (reference sequence). The junction had 9 bases not matched to a gene; V was cut back by 10 bases and J by 8 bases. The CDR3 is 13 residues long. This chain's CDR3 is CATSGGGGGTQYF. The CDR3 DNA reads TGTGCCACAAGCGGGGGGGGTGGCGGTACGCAGTATTTT.

This chain joins TRBV14 and TRBJ1-1, with 7 positions matching TRBD1. Trimming removed 4 bases from V and 6 bases from J; junction bases left unmatched: 8. The CDR3 totals 14 residues. Germline lookup yields CDR1 SGHDN and CDR2 FVKESK. The CDR3 DNA follows: TGTGCCAGCAGCCTCAGAATGACAGGGCCTGAAGCTTTCTTT. Its translation: CASSLRMTGPEAFF.

V gene TRBV28 combines with J gene TRBJ1-5; TRBD1 agrees at 8 bases. The CDR3 consists of 18 residues. Germline CDR1 is MDHEN and CDR2 is SYDVKM. The CDR3 sequence is CASQGARSATYSNQPQHF. The CDR3 DNA follows: TGTGCGTCGCAGGGGGCGAGGTCCGCAACATATAGCAATCAGCCCCAGCATTTT.

The chain has TRBV20-1 and TRBJ2-2, with D unclear. CDR1 is DFQATT, CDR2 SNEGSKA, per germline (reference sequence). CDR3 length: 11 residues. Trimming shortened V by 3 bases and J by 6 bases, and 5 bases separated the two germline ends. CDR3 nucleotides: TGCAGTGCTAGGCATTCCGGGGAGCTGTTTTTT. This translates into CSARHSGELFF.

V gene TRBV7-9 combines with J gene TRBJ2-7; the D gene is possibly TRBD2 (5 bases). The CDR3 extends over 15 amino acids. CDR1 and CDR2 (germline): SEHNR, FQNEAQ (reference sequence). Trimming removed 1 base from V and 3 bases from J, with 13 bases in between. CDR3 sequence: CASSLDRAGYYEQYF. Here the CDR3 DNA reads TGTGCCAGCAGCTTAGATAGGGCGGGCTACTACGAGCAGTACTTC.

The chain recombines TRBV28 with TRBJ2-7; weak D call: TRBD2 (5 bases). The germline gives CDR1 MDHEN, CDR2 SYDVKM. This CDR3 spans 14 amino acids. Trimming removed 3 bases from V and 4 bases from J, with 13 bases in between. The CDR3 DNA reads as TGTGCCAGCAGTTTCTCGGGGTTTCGGTACGAGCAGTACTTC. Encoded protein: CASSFSGFRYEQYF.

A single count supports this clone. CDR3: CASIKTKGTEAFF. CDR3 sequence (DNA): TGTGCCAGCATTAAGACAAAGGGGACTGAAGCTTTCTTT. The V gene is TRBV2, the J gene TRBJ1-1, with a possible D match to TRBD1 (5 bases). V was trimmed by 7 bases and J by 5 bases, leaving 14 bases between them. This CDR3 spans 13 amino acids. The germline V gene encodes CDR1 SNHLY and CDR2 FYNNEI.

CDR3 in DNA: TGTGCCAGCAGCTCCCCCGGACAGGACTCCTACGAGCAGTACTTC. Its translation is CASSSPGQDSYEQYF. The V gene is TRBV28, the J gene TRBJ2-7; 7 nucleotides align to TRBD1. V trimming: 6 bases; J trimming: 0 bases; junction bases outside the gene matches: 8. Germline CDR1 MDHEN, CDR2 SYDVKM. The CDR3 totals 15 residues.

This clone was recorded only once. This chain uses TRBV7-5 with TRBJ1-2; the D call TRBD1 from the table was never checked on the DNA. TRBV7-5 is reported as a pseudogene. The CDR3 length is 18 residues. The CDR3 loop reads CARSLGSGQTIPHYGYTF. The CDR3 bases are TGTGCCAGAAGCTTAGGAAGCGGACAGACAATCCCTCACTATGGCTACACCTTC.

The chain couples TRBV11-3 to TRBJ2-7; the D is unclear. Germline CDR1 reads SGHNT; CDR2 reads YENEEA. V was pared by 1 base and J by 5 bases, with 15 bases between. The CDR3 sequence is 15 residues long. CDR3 loop: CASSLGHRQNHEQYF. CDR3 DNA sequence: TGTGCCAGCAGCTTAGGGCATCGTCAGAACCACGAGCAGTACTTC. Filled out from reference TRBV11-3 and TRBJ2-7, the complete variable domain reads EAGVVQSPRYKIIEKKQPVAFWCNPISGHNTLYWYLQNLGQGPELLIRYENEEAVDDSQLPKDRFSAERLKGVDSTLKIQPAELGDSAVYLCASSLGHRQNHEQYFGPGTRLTVT.

This clone was detected a few times. The chain uses TRBV30 and TRBJ1-1, with D unresolved. The CDR3 covers 13 residues. V lost 4 bases, J lost 1 base, and 10 bases lay in between. The germline V gene has CDR1 GTSNPN and CDR2 SVGIG (reference sequence). The CDR3 spells CAWNLGKNTEAFF. In nucleotides, the CDR3 is TGTGCCTGGAACTTGGGGAAGAACACTGAAGCTTTCTTT. Looking up the rest from reference TRBV30 and TRBJ1-1 gives the full variable domain: SQTIHQWPATLVQPVGSPLSLECTVEGTSNPNLYWYRQAAGRGLQLLFYSVGIGQISSEVPQNLSASRPQDRQFILSSKKLLLSDSGFYLCAWNLGKNTEAFFGQGTRLTVV.

The chain is built from TRBV28 and TRBJ1-3, with D uncertain. Between the trimmed V and J ends, which lost 5 bases and 3 bases, there was a span of 11 bases. This CDR3 has 14 amino acids. Germline assignment: CDR1 MDHEN and CDR2 SYDVKM. In DNA form, the CDR3 reads TGTGCCAGCAGTCCCGACATCTTTGGAAACACCATATATTTT. It codes for CASSPDIFGNTIYF. Full variable domain (rest looked up from reference TRBV28 and TRBJ1-3): DVKVTQSSRYLVKRTGEKVFLECVQDMDHENMFWYRQDPGLGLRLIYFSYDVKMKEKGDIPEGYSVSREKKERFSLILESASTNQTSMYLCASSPDIFGNTIYFGEGSWLTVV.

The rearrangement links TRBV7-2 to TRBJ2-7; no definite D call. Trimming took off 2 bases at V and 3 bases at J, with 8 bases between the two ends. Germline V gives CDR1 SGHTA, CDR2 FQGNSA. CDR3 length: 13 amino acids. The CDR3 nucleotides read TGTGCCAGCAGCTTATATCCGGGCTACGAGCAGTACTTC. It codes for CASSLYPGYEQYF.

The genes are TRBV6-5 and TRBJ2-1, with D tentatively TRBD2 (5 bases). Germline V gene data show CDR1 as MNHEY and CDR2 as SVGAGI. V lost 2 bases and J lost 3, with 11 bases in between. CDR3 size: 15 residues. The DNA of the CDR3 is TGTGCCAGCAGTTACCCCGACCGGGACTACAATGAGCAGTTCTTC. It yields the protein CASSYPDRDYNEQFF.

The chain joins TRBV6-5 to TRBJ2-1; D is unresolved. The CDR3 extends over 13 amino acids. V shed 0 bases and J shed 10 bases, with 10 bases lying between them. Germline-derived CDR1 and CDR2 are MNHEY and SVGAGI. This CDR3 reads CASSYSFLSEQFF. CDR3 nucleotide sequence: TGTGCCAGCAGTTACTCGTTCCTATCCGAGCAGTTCTTC.